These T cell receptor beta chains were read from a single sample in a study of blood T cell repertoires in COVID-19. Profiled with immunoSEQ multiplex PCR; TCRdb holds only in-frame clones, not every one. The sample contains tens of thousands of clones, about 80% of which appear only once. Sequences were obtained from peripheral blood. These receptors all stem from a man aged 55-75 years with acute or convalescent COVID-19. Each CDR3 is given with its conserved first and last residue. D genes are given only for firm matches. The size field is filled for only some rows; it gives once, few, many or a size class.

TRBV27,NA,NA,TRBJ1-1,TGTGCCAGCAGGACAGCCCTCATGAACACTGAAGCTTTCTTT,CASRTALMNTEAFF
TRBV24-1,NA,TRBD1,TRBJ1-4,TGTGCCACCAGTGATCACTCACCGGGACAGTCTAATGAAAAACTGTTTTTT,CATSDHSPGQSNEKLFF
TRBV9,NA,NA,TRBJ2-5,TGTGCCAGCAGCGTAGTAGGGGAATGGGGCGAGACCCAGTACTTC,CASSVVGEWGETQYF
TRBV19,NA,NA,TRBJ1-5,TGTGCCAGTAGTATGGTCGGGAATCAGCCCCAGCATTTT,CASSMVGNQPQHF
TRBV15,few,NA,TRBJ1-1,TGTGCCACCAGTAGGGGTAGTTTCTCTGAAGCTTTCTTT,CATSRGSFSEAFF
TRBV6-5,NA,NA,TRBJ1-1,TGTGCCAGCAGTTACCACAGGGATGGCACTGAAGCTTTCTTT,CASSYHRDGTEAFF
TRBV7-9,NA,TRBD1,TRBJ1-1,TGTGCCAGCAGCTTATCAGGGGGCGGGACTGAAGCTTTCTTT,CASSLSGGGTEAFF
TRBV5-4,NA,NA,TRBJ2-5,TGTGCCAGCAGCTTTGGGGTAGCGGAAGAGACCCAGTACTTC,CASSFGVAEETQYF
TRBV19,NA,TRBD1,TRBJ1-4,TGTGCCAGTCAGGACAGGCAGAATGAAAAACTGTTTTTT,CASQDRQNEKLFF
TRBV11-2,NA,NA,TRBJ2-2,TGTGCCAGCAGCCGACAGCGAAACACCGGGGAGCTGTTTTTT,CASSRQRNTGELFF
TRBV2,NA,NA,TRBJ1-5,TGTGCCAGCAGTGAAGCGGGAGGTCAGCCCCAGCATTTT,CASSEAGGQPQHF
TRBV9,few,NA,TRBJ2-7,TGTGCCAGCAGCGTAGGGCAGGGTGCATCCTACGAGCAGTACTTC,CASSVGQGASYEQYF
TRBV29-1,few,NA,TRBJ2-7,TGCAGCGCCCTCGAGGGGGGGGAGTACGAGCAGTACTTC,CSALEGGEYEQYF
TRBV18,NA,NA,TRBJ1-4,TGTGCCAGCTCACCATCTAGCTACGGTAGTGAAAAACTGTTTTTT,CASSPSSYGSEKLFF
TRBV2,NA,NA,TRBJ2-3,TGTGCCAGCAGTGATGGAGTAACGGAAGATACGCAGTATTTT,CASSDGVTEDTQYF
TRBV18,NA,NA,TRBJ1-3,TGTGCCAGCTCACGCAACCCTCCGAGTTCTGGAAACACCATATATTTT,CASSRNPPSSGNTIYF
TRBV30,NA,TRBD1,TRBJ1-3,TGTGCCTGGAGAGAACTTCAGGGGGCCGGGGCTGGAAACACCATATATTTT,CAWRELQGAGAGNTIYF
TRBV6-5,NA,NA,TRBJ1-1,TGTGCCAGCAGCGATTGGGCAGGGAAGGACACTGAAGCTTTCTTT,CASSDWAGKDTEAFF
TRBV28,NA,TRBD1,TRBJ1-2,TGTGCCAGCAGCGATCCTGTACCGGGGACAGGGCTTGATGGCTACACCTTC,CASSDPVPGTGLDGYTF
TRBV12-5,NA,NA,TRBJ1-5,TGTGCTAGTGGTTTGCTGAAGGTGGGGGCCGTATTTCAGCCCCAGCATTTT,CASGLLKVGAVFQPQHF
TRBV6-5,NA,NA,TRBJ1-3,TGTGCCAGCAGTTACTCTCCCCCCGGGACTGGAAACACCATATATTTT,CASSYSPPGTGNTIYF
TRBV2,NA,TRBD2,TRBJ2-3,TGTGCCAGCAGTGGACTAGCGGGGTACACAGATACGCAGTATTTT,CASSGLAGYTDTQYF
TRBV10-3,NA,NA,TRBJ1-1,TGTGCCATCAGTGACGAGGGCAGGGGGAACACTGAAGCTTTCTTT,CAISDEGRGNTEAFF
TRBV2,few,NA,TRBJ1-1,TGTGCCAGCAGGGATATACAGGAAAAGCGCACTGAAGCTTTCTTT,CASRDIQEKRTEAFF
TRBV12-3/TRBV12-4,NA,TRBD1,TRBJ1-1,TGTGCCAGCAGCTTCGACAGGGGGGCTGAAGCTTTCTTT,CASSFDRGAEAFF
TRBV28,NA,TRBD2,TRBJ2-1,TGTGCCAGCAGTTTGGGCGGGGGGGTGTTGAAAGAGCAGTTCTTC,CASSLGGGVLKEQFF
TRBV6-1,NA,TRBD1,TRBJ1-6,TGTGCCAGCAGTGATCCCACCAAGACAGGGTCAATTTCACCTCTCCACTTT,CASSDPTKTGSISPLHF
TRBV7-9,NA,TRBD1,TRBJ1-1,TGTGCCAGCAGCTTGGACGGGACAGATGAAGCTTTCTTT,CASSLDGTDEAFF
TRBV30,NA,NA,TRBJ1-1,TGTGCCTGGAGTGTACATGTCAACACTGAAGCTTTCTTT,CAWSVHVNTEAFF
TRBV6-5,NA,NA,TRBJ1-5,TGTGCCAGCAGTCTTCAGAATCAGCCCCAGCATTTT,CASSLQNQPQHF
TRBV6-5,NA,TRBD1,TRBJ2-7,TGTGTCAGCAGGTCGGGACAGGGTATCAACGAGCAGTACTTC,CVSRSGQGINEQYF
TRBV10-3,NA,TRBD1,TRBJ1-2,TGTGCCATCAGTGAGTCTCGGACAGGCAACTATGGCTACACCTTC,CAISESRTGNYGYTF
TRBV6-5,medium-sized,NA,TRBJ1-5,TGTGCCAGCAGCCCCTGGCCGACAGAGAATCAGCCCCAGCATTTT,CASSPWPTENQPQHF
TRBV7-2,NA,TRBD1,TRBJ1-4,TGTGCCAGCAGCTTGGACAGGGCAACTAATGAAAAACTGTTTTTT,CASSLDRATNEKLFF
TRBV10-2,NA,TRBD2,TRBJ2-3,TGCGCCAGCAGCGACCGGGACTACTCCAGAGATACGCAGTATTTT,CASSDRDYSRDTQYF
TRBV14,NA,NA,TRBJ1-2,TGTGCCAGCAGCCTTCTACTACAGGGATCTGCTGGCTACACCTTC,CASSLLLQGSAGYTF
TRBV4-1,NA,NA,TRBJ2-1,TGCGCCAGCAGCCCTCATGGGAGCTCCTACAATGAGCAGTTCTTC,CASSPHGSSYNEQFF
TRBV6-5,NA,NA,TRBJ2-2,TGTGCCAGCAGTTATCATGGCAGTCTTGGGGAGCTGTTTTTT,CASSYHGSLGELFF
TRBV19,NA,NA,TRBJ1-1,TGTGCCAGTAGTTATTCGGACACGAACACTGAAGCTTTCTTT,CASSYSDTNTEAFF